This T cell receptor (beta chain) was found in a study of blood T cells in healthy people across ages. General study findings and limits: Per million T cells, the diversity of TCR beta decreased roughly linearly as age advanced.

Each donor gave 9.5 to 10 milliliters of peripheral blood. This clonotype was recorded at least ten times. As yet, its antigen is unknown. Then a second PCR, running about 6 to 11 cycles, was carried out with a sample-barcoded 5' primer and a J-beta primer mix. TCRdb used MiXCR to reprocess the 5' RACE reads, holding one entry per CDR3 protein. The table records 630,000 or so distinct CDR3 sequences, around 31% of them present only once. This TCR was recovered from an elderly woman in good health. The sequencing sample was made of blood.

The CDR3 protein is CASSLGRLAGTQETQYF. The CDR3 DNA reads as TGTGCCAGCAGCTTAGGCCGACTAGCGGGGACCCAAGAGACCCAGTACTTC. This chain links TRBV7-6 with TRBJ2-5; the match to TRBD2 covers 11 bases. The CDR3 sequence is 17 residues long. Germline V gives CDR1 SGHVS, CDR2 FNYEAQ. The V and J ends lost 1 base and 1 base, in that order; junction bases with no gene match: 5.